This T cell receptor (beta chain) was captured by sequencing in a study of control samples from healthy donors and cancer patients (dated by TCRdb to between 2020 and 2021). V is pared back by 9 bases and J by 2 bases, with 8 bases lying between the germline termini. From a lookup of the germline V gene (reference sequence), CDR1 and CDR2 are LNHDA and SQIVND. The CDR3, cysteine through phenylalanine, is 12 amino acids long. The read is trimmed to its CDR3 DNA, 36 bases read in frame from base 1. The library came from the immunoSEQ multiplex PCR assay. This is the immuneACCESS table as TCRdb keeps it, with only in-frame sequences that have V and J called. A part of the clones is gone; compared with another copy, unresolved V genes explain less than half, and the rest is unexplained. Recorded for this sample are 150,000 to 200,000 clones; 88% of them occurred a single time. The ten largest clones represent 1.5% to 2% of the sample.

As to this clone: It lacks a known antigen. The record has no base qualities; no much larger clone is one base away.

Sequenced material: blood. The V and J segments used are TRBV19 and TRBJ1-5, with the D gene uncertain. The source is a man younger than 35 in good health. The DNA reads TGTGCCAGCCTTATAGGCAATCAGCCCCAGCATTTT. Its amino acids are CASLIGNQPQHF.